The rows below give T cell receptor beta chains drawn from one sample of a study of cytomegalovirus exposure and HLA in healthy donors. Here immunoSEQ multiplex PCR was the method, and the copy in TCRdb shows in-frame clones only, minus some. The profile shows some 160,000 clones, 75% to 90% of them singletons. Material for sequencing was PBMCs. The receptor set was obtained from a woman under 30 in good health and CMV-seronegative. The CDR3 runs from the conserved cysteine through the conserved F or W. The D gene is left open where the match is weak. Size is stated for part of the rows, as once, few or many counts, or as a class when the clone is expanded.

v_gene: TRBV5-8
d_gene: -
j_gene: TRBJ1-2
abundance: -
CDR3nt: TGTGCCGGCAAACTCCTGACAGACTATGGCTACACCTTC
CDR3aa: CAGKLLTDYGYTF

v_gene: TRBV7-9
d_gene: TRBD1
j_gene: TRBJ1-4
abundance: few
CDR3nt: TGTGCCAGCATGAACACAAACAGGGGAACTAATGAAAAACTGTTTTTT
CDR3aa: CASMNTNRGTNEKLFF

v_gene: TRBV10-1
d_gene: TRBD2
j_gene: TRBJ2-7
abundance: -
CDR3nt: TGCGCCAGCAGTGAGTCGGCTAGCGGCTCCTACGAGCAGTACTTC
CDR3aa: CASSESASGSYEQYF

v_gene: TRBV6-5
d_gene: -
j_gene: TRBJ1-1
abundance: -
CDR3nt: TGTGCCAGCAGTTACAACCCTTGGGGAGGGAACACTGAAGCTTTCTTT
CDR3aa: CASSYNPWGGNTEAFF

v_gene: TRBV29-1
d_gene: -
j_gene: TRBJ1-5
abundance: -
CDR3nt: TGCAGCGTTGCGGTGTCCGTCGGGGTGGGACAGCCCCAGCATTTT
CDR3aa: CSVAVSVGVGQPQHF

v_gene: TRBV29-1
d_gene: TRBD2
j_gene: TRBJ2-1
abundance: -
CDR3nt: TGCAGCGCCGTGGGTTATGGAGCGGGGGTGGCTGAGCAGTTCTTC
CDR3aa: CSAVGYGAGVAEQFF

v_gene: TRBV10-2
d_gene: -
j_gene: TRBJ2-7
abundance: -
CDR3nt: TGCGCCAGCAGAGAACAGGGCACCACACCCTACGAGCAGTACTTC
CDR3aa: CASREQGTTPYEQYF

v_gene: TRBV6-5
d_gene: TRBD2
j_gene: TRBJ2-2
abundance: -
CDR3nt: TGTGCCACAAGACTAGCGGGGGGTAACGGGGAGCTGTTTTTT
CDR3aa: CATRLAGGNGELFF

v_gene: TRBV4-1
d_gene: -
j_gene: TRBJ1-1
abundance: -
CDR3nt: TGCGCCAGCAGCCAAGTGGGGCAGCTTGAAGCTTTCTTT
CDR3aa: CASSQVGQLEAFF

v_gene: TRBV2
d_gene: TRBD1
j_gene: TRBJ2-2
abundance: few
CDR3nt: TGTGCCAGCAGTTCCGGGACAGTTATGCCCGGGGAGCTGTTTTTT
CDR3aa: CASSSGTVMPGELFF

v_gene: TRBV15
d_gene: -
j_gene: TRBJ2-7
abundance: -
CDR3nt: TGTGCCACCAGCAGGGGAACGGACAGACACTACGAGCAGTACTTC
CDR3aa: CATSRGTDRHYEQYF

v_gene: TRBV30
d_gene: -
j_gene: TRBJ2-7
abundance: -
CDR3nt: TGTGCCTGGAGTGTACTTAGCGACGAGCAGTACTTC
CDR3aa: CAWSVLSDEQYF

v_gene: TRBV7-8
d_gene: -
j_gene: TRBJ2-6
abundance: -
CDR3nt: TGTGCCAGCAGCTTAGTACGGTCTGGGGCCAACGTCCTGACTTTC
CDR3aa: CASSLVRSGANVLTF

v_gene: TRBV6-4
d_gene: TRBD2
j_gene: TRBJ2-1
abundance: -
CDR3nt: TGTGCCAGCAGTCTAAGCGGGGGCATCAGTGAGCAGTTCTTC
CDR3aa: CASSLSGGISEQFF

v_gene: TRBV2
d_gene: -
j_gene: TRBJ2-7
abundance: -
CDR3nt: TGTGCCAGCAGTGAAGCGTCCCACGAGCGGTACTTC
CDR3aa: CASSEASHERYF

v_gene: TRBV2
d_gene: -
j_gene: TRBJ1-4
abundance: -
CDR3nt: TGTGCCAGCAGCCCTTCGGGGGGTGGTGGAAAACTGTTTTTT
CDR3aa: CASSPSGGGGKLFF

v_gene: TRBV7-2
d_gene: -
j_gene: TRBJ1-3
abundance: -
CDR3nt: TGTGCCAGCAGCTTAGGGCCCCGGCCAGGAGGAAACACCATATATTTT
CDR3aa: CASSLGPRPGGNTIYF

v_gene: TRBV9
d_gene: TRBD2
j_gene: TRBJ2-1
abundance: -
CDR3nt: TGTGCCAGCAGCGTAGGGGGACTAGCGGGGCCTTCTCTATCAGATGAGCAGTTCTTC
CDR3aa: CASSVGGLAGPSLSDEQFF

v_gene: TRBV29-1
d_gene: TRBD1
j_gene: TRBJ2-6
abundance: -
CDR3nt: TGCAGCGCCCTAGCCGGGACAGTAGTATCTGGGGCCAACGTCCTGACTTTC
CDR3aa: CSALAGTVVSGANVLTF

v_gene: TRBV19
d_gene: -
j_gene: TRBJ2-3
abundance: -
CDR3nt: TGTGCCAGTAGTAAAACTAGGGATGGTGATACGCAGTATTTT
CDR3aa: CASSKTRDGDTQYF

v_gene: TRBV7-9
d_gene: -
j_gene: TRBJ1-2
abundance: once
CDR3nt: TGTTCCAGCAGCCGATCACAGGGTAGGGATGGCTACACCTTC
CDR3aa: CSSSRSQGRDGYTF

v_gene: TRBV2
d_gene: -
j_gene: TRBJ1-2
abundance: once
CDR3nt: TGTGCCAGCAGTGAAGGGGGCACGAGAGGCTACACCTTC
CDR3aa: CASSEGGTRGYTF

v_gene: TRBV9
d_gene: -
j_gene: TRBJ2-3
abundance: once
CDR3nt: TGTGCCAGCAGCCCCCGGTTCCTAGTTTCAGATACGCAGTATTTT
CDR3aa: CASSPRFLVSDTQYF

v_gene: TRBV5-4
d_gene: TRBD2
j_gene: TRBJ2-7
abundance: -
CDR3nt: TGTGCCAGCAGCTTGGGGCCCTCCCTAGCGGGGGGCCCCTACGAGCAGTACTTC
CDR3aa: CASSLGPSLAGGPYEQYF

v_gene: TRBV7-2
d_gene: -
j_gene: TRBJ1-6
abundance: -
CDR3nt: TGTGCCAGCAGCTTAAGACTTTCACCCCTCCACTTT
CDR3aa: CASSLRLSPLHF

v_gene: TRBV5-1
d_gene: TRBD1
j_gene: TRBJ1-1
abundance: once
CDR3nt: TGCGCCAGCAGCTTGGTCGCAGGGGGCACTGAAGCTTTCTTT
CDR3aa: CASSLVAGGTEAFF

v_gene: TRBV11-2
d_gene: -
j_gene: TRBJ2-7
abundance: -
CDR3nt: TGTGCCAGCAGCTTAGAGGGTCCAGGGTCTCACGAGCAGTACTTC
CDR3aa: CASSLEGPGSHEQYF

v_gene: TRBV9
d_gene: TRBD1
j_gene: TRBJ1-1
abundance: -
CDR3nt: TGTGCCAGCAGCCCCACCGGGACAGGGGTTTGGGAAGCTTTCTTT
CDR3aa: CASSPTGTGVWEAFF

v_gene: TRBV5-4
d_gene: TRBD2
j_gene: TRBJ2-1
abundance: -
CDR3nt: TGTGCCAGCAGGCCCGGGACTAGCGGAAACAATGAGCAGTTCTTC
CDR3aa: CASRPGTSGNNEQFF

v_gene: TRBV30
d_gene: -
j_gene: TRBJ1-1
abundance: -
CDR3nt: TGTGCCTGGAGCCAGGGGAACACTGAAGCTTTCTTT
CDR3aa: CAWSQGNTEAFF

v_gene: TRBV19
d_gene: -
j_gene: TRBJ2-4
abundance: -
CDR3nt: TGTGCCAGTACCCGGGTGGTTGGGGGGACGACAGCCCTAGCCAAAAACAGTCAGTACTTC
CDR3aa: CASTRVVGGTTALAKNSQYF

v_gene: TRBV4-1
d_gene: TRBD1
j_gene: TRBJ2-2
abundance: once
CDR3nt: TGCGCCAGCAGCCGACGCCGGACAGGGTCGAACACCGGGGAGCTGTTTTTT
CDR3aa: CASSRRRTGSNTGELFF

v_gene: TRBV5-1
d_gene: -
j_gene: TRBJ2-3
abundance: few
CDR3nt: TGCGCCAGCAGCTTGGACACGCCTCGCACAGATACGCAGTATTTT
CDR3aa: CASSLDTPRTDTQYF

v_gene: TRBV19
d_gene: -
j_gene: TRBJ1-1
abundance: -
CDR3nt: TGTGCCAGTAGTATAAGGGCCGAGGGTCCACCTGAAGCTTTCTTT
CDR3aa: CASSIRAEGPPEAFF

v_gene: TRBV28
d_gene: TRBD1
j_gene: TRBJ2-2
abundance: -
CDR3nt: TGTGCCAGCAGGGGGACAGGGCCGAACACCGGGGAGCTGTTTTTT
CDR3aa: CASRGTGPNTGELFF

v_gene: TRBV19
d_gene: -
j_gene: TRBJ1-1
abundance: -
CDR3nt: TGTGCCAGTAGCCAATTGGACAAATACACTGAAGCTTTCTTT
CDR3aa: CASSQLDKYTEAFF

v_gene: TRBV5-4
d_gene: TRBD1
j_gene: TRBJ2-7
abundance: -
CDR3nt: TGTGCCAGCAGCCCGGACAGGACCACCTACGAGCAGTACTTC
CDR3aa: CASSPDRTTYEQYF

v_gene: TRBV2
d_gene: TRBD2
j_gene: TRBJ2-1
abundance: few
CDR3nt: TGTGCCAGCAGGGGGGGGTACTACAATGAGCAGTTCTTC
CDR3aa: CASRGGYYNEQFF

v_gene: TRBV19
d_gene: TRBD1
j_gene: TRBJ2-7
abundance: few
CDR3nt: TGTGCCAGTAGTTGGGACAGGGGCAACGAGCAGTACTTC
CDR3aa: CASSWDRGNEQYF

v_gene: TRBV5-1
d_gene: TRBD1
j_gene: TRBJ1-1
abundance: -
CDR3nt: TGCGCCAGCAGCCCCCAGGGGGGCGGGAACACTGAAGCTTTCTTT
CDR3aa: CASSPQGGGNTEAFF

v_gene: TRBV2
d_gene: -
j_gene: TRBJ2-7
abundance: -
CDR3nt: TGTGCCAGCAGTGAACAGGGTAGCACCTACGAGCAGTACTTC
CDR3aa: CASSEQGSTYEQYF

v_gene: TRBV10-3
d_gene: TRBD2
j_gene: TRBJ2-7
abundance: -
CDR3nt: TGTGCCATCGCTGGGACTAGCGGAGGCAAGAGCTCCTACGAGCAGTACTTC
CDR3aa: CAIAGTSGGKSSYEQYF

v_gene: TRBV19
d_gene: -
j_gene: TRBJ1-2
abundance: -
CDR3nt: TGTGCCAGTAGTTCCCGGACTCCCACGGGGGGCTACACCTTC
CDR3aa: CASSSRTPTGGYTF

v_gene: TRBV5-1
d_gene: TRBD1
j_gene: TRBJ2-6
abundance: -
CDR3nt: TGCGCCAGCAGAGAGGACAGGGGGATCTCTGGGGCCAACGGCCTGACTTTC
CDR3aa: CASREDRGISGANGLTF

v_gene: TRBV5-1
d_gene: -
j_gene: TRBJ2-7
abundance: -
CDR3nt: TGCGCCAGCAGCTTGGAATTTAATGAGGGATTCTCCTACGAGCAGTACTTC
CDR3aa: CASSLEFNEGFSYEQYF

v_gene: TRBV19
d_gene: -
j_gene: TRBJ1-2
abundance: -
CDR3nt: TGTGCCAGACCCTCGCGGGGGCTGGATGGCTACACCTTC
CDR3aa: CARPSRGLDGYTF

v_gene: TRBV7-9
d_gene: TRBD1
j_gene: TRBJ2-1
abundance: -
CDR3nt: TGTGCCAGCAGCCTCGACAGGGGCGGCTACAATGAGCAGTTCTTC
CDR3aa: CASSLDRGGYNEQFF